This T cell receptor beta chain was sequenced for a study of shared clonotypes between healthy human individuals. Overall study: The study used three CD4 naive, three CD4 memory, two CD8 naive and one CD8 memory plate per donor. Whole-study results and caveats: The rarefaction results pointed to incomplete sorted-subset sequencing despite large depth. Sequencing depth was predicted to influence how clonotypes are shared among donors.

This CDR3 spans 14 amino acids. Germline lookup yields CDR1 SGHRS and CDR2 YFSETQ. V lost 0 bases, J lost 0 bases, and 4 bases lay in between. Sequencing was performed with immunoSEQ multiplex PCR; in TCRdb, only in-frame clones are kept and a portion is missing. Found here are under 1,100,000 clones, approximately 80% of them singletons; the top ten hold under 0.8%. This clone was picked up many times. Its antigen is still unknown. The investigators split CD4+ cells into a CD45RA+ naive subset and a CD45RA-negative memory subset. Source material: memory CD4+ T cells from PBMCs. Subset specified: CD45RA-negative fraction. This clonotype was sampled from a young man in good health. Some clones in this sample may be carry-over from other donors' samples. The V and J genes are TRBV5-1 and TRBJ1-3; no clear D gene. The CDR3 protein is CASSLDSSGNTIYF. CDR3 sequence (DNA): TGCGCCAGCAGCTTGGACAGCTCTGGAAACACCATATATTTT.